This T cell receptor (beta chain) stems from a study of ipilimumab plus nivolumab after autologous stem cell transplantation. Ipilimumab, 1 mg/kg, started 14 to 28 days after autologous transplant. Clones were sequenced by immunoSEQ multiplex PCR, and TCRdb holds only the in-frame ones, with some missing. The sample holds over 8,000 clones, about 81% seen once. The CDR3 loop spans 14 amino acids. From germline, CDR1 is LNHNV and CDR2 YYDKDF (reference sequence). The ends were cut back, 4 bases at V and 3 bases at J, with 11 bases in the middle. The specimen was PBMCs, collected in a trial of ipilimumab plus nivolumab as post-transplant consolidation. The receptor's source is a male donor with diffuse large B-cell lymphoma. This chain uses TRBV15 with TRBJ2-3, with D hard to call. The CDR3 coding sequence is TGTGCCACCAGCAAGGGCACTGGGACAGATACGCAGTATTTT. Protein sequence: CATSKGTGTDTQYF.